This T cell receptor beta chain was captured in a study of CD8 T cells in ankylosing spondylitis. Overall study results and limits: A TCR beta motif of eight highly homologous variants appeared characteristic of ankylosing spondylitis blood.

TCRdb fed the 5' RACE reads into MiXCR, producing one record per CDR3 protein. The profile covers 250,000 to 300,000 distinct CDR3 sequences, with 18% appearing a single time and around a third taken by the ten largest. This clonotype has a count of ten or more. No antigen is known for it. Sequencing was carried out using blood, either unsorted or a sorted T cell fraction (not recorded which). The TCR was taken from a male donor with ankylosing spondylitis or in good health (not recorded which).

In DNA form, the CDR3 reads TGCGCCAGCAGCCAAGATTGGGATCTGGGACACACTGAAGCTTTCTTT. Translating gives CASSQDWDLGHTEAFF. The rearrangement uses TRBV4-3 and TRBJ1-1; D might be TRBD1 (5 bases). This CDR3 comprises 16 residues. Per germline, CDR1 LGHNA and CDR2 YSLEER. V lost 0 bases and J lost 3, with 14 bases in between.